Below are 19 T cell receptor beta chains sequenced from a single sample in a study of blood T cell repertoires in COVID-19. TCRdb's table, derived via immunoSEQ multiplex PCR, lists solely in-frame clones and lacks some. The profile covers around 57,000 clones, with 80% to 90% appearing a single time and 6.5% to 10% taken by the ten largest. The source material was peripheral blood. These receptors came from a middle-aged man with active COVID-19.

V and J are TRBV6-5 and TRBJ2-3, with 10 bases identical to TRBD2. This CDR3 is built from 15 residues. V was pared by 0 bases and J by 4 bases, with 1 base of the junction left unmatched. Germline values: CDR1 MNHEY, CDR2 SVGAGI. The CDR3 coding sequence is TGTGCCAGCAGTTACTCAGCGGGGGGGGCAGATACGCAGTATTTT. It codes for CASSYSAGGADTQYF.

This chain uses TRBV4-2 with TRBJ1-4; perhaps TRBD1 as D (5 bases). V lost 5 bases and J 8 bases, leaving 18 bases between the germline ends. CDR1 is LGHNA, CDR2 YNFKEQ, per germline. There are 15 residues in the CDR3. CDR3: CASSRKGRGEEKLFF. The CDR3 DNA reads as TGTGCCAGCAGCAGAAAGGGCCGGGGGGAGGAAAAACTGTTTTTT.

A note on this clone: The conserved final phenylalanine or tryptophan is absent from the CDR3, which likely points to a read error. The chain combines TRBV28 with TRBJ1-6, with 10 bases aligning to TRBD1. Per germline, CDR1 MDHEN and CDR2 SYDVKM. The CDR3 contains 16 residues. The V gene end was trimmed by 6 bases and the J gene end by 11 bases; junction bases not matched to a gene: 13. The CDR3 region has the DNA TGTGCCAGCAGCTCCTTGCGGGGACAGGGGCTTCCACCCCTCCACCTT. This translates into CASSSLRGQGLPPLHL.

The chain is built from TRBV9 and TRBJ2-2, with TRBD1 identical over 7 bases. V was pared by 4 bases and J by 2 bases, with 14 bases of the junction left unmatched. Germline V lookup: CDR1 SGDLS, CDR2 YYNGEE. This CDR3 is 18 amino acids long. The CDR3 nucleotides read TGTGCCAGCAGCCCCTACGAGACAGGGAGTTATAACACCGGGGAGCTGTTTTTT. It is translated as CASSPYETGSYNTGELFF.

This clone appeared a single time. The V call is TRBV6-5, the J call TRBJ2-3; 9 bases fit TRBD2. Germline assignment: CDR1 MNHEY and CDR2 SVGAGI. The CDR3 extends over 16 amino acids. V shed 4 bases, J shed 0 bases, and the junction held 5 bases outside the gene matches. The DNA for the CDR3 is TGTGCCAGCAGTTTCACTAGCGGGCATAGCACAGATACGCAGTATTTT. Encoded protein: CASSFTSGHSTDTQYF.

The chain joins TRBV7-9 to TRBJ2-3; D gene unclear. The CDR3 extends over 13 amino acids. In germline, CDR1 is SEHNR, CDR2 FQNEAQ (reference sequence). V lost 0 bases to trimming and J lost 2 bases, with 3 bases between them. The CDR3 protein is CASSLAVTDTQYF. CDR3 nucleotides: TGTGCCAGCAGCTTAGCCGTCACAGATACGCAGTATTTT.

The rearrangement uses TRBV19 and TRBJ1-1; possibly TRBD1 for D (5 bases). Germline CDR1 and CDR2: LNHDA and SQIVND (reference sequence). The CDR3 length is 14 residues. Trimming pared 1 base from V and 5 bases from J, leaving 11 bases between. The CDR3: CASSIVSKGTEAFF. The CDR3 DNA reads as TGTGCCAGTAGTATAGTATCCAAGGGGACTGAAGCTTTCTTT.

The chain is built from TRBV18 and TRBJ1-5, with 7 bases aligning to TRBD1. The V and J ends lost 4 bases and 7 bases, in that order; junction bases with no gene match: 16. The germline CDR1 and CDR2 sequences are KGHSH and LQKENI. The CDR3 has 17 amino acids. The CDR3 sequence is CASSRLRAGTEEQPQHF. The CDR3 DNA follows: TGTGCCAGCTCACGATTACGCGCGGGGACAGAGGAACAGCCCCAGCATTTT. The full variable domain, in which reference TRBV18 and TRBJ1-5 provide the parts outside the CDR3, is NAGVMQNPRHLVRRRGQEARLRCSPMKGHSHVYWYRQLPEEGLKFMVYLQKENIIDESGMPKERFSAEFPKEGPSILRIQQVVRGDSAAYFCASSRLRAGTEEQPQHFGDGTRLSIL.

J is TRBJ2-1 and V is TRBV6-5; D is unresolved. CDR1 is MNHEY and CDR2 is SVGAGI in the germline V gene. The CDR3 runs 11 residues. V was shortened by 4 bases and J by 6 bases, with 4 bases between the two germline ends. The CDR3 DNA sequence: TGTGCCAGCAGTTTTCTCAATGAGCAGTTCTTC. Residues: CASSFLNEQFF.

The rearrangement uses TRBV11-2 and TRBJ2-5; possible D gene TRBD2, 5 bases. The V gene's germline CDR1 is SGHAT and CDR2 FQNNGV. This CDR3 has 15 residues. V was cut by 0 bases and J by 0 bases, with 8 bases left in between. The CDR3 nucleotides read TGTGCCAGCAGCTTAGATAGCGCCTACCAAGAGACCCAGTACTTC. This sequence encodes CASSLDSAYQETQYF.

The genes are TRBV7-9 and TRBJ2-2, with TRBD1 as a possible D gene (6 bases). Germline values: CDR1 SEHNR, CDR2 FQNEAQ (reference sequence). V dropped 5 bases and J dropped 9 bases, with 16 bases sitting between them. The CDR3 spans 14 residues. The CDR3 region is CASSPEGDGRELFF. The DNA for the CDR3 is TGTGCCAGCAGCCCCGAGGGGGACGGCCGGGAGCTGTTTTTT.

The rearrangement uses TRBV15 and TRBJ1-2; D unresolved. The length of the CDR3 is 16 residues. Trimming shortened V by 5 bases and J by 4 bases, and 20 bases separated the two germline ends. Germline-derived CDR1 and CDR2 are LNHNV and YYDKDF (reference sequence). CDR3 DNA sequence: TGTGCCACCAGCCGTGGCCCTCGGAGGCAGATCTATGGCTACACCTTC. It translates to CATSRGPRRQIYGYTF.

CDR3 DNA sequence: TGTGCCAGCAGCTTAGTCAGGGGGGTGACAGATACGCAGTATTTT. Amino acid sequence: CASSLVRGVTDTQYF. The rearrangement uses TRBV7-2 and TRBJ2-3; TRBD1 is a possible D gene (7 bases). V shed 1 base and J shed 3 bases, with 11 bases lying between them. The germline V gene encodes CDR1 SGHTA and CDR2 FQGNSA. The CDR3 covers 15 residues. Full variable domain (remainder filled in from reference TRBV7-2 and TRBJ2-3): GAGVSQSPSNKVTEKGKDVELRCDPISGHTALYWYRQSLGQGLEFLIYFQGNSAPDKSGLPSDRFSAERTGGSVSTLTIQRTQQEDSAVYLCASSLVRGVTDTQYFGPGTRLTVL.

The chain is built from TRBV3-1 (or the pseudogene TRBV3-2) and TRBJ2-2; 16 bases are shared with TRBD2. Germline V gene data show CDR1 as LGHDT and CDR2 as YNNKEL (reference sequence). This CDR3 contains 18 residues. After removal of 4 bases from V and 4 bases from J, the junction contained 6 bases not matched to a gene. CDR3 DNA: TGTGCCAGCAGCCTAGGGACTAGCGGGGGGGCGGGCACCGGGGAGCTGTTTTTT. Encoded protein: CASSLGTSGGAGTGELFF.

The chain recombines TRBV5-8 with TRBJ1-1; TRBD1 matches at 8 bases. The V gene's germline CDR1 is SGHTS and CDR2 YDEGEE. The V and J ends lost 4 bases and 2 bases, in that order; junction bases with no gene match: 10. This CDR3 spans 16 amino acids. CDR3: CASSLTTGEYNTEAFF. CDR3 DNA sequence: TGTGCCAGCAGCCTGACGACAGGGGAATACAACACTGAAGCTTTCTTT.

V is TRBV7-6 and J is TRBJ2-1; 7 bases align to TRBD1. The CDR3 spans 15 residues. V lost 4 bases, J lost 0 bases, and 3 bases stayed unmatched. CDR1 is SGHVS, CDR2 FNYEAQ, per germline. The chain's CDR3 is CASSSTGSSYNEQFF. In DNA form, the CDR3 reads TGTGCCAGCAGCTCGACAGGGAGCTCCTACAATGAGCAGTTCTTC.

V is TRBV14 and J is TRBJ1-1, with D maybe TRBD1 (6 bases). V was pared by 4 bases and J by 1 base, with 16 bases between. Germline CDR1 is SGHDN and CDR2 is FVKESK. The CDR3 covers 16 residues. The CDR3 DNA sequence: TGTGCCAGCAGCCGCGTTGGGGGGGCCACGAACACTGAAGCTTTCTTT. The encoded protein is CASSRVGGATNTEAFF.

The V and J genes are TRBV15 and TRBJ1-5; D is possibly TRBD1 (5 bases). The length of the CDR3 is 12 residues. Germline lookup yields CDR1 LNHNV and CDR2 YYDKDF (reference sequence). Trimming removed 6 bases at V and 6 bases at J, with 9 bases between. CDR3 amino acids: CATSGGVQPQHF. For the CDR3, the DNA is TGTGCCACCAGTGGAGGGGTTCAGCCCCAGCATTTT.

J is TRBJ2-3 and V is TRBV14; D is undetermined. This CDR3 has 13 residues. Deletions cut 4 bases from V and 7 bases from J, with 12 bases between. In germline, CDR1 is SGHDN, CDR2 FVKESK. CDR3 sequence reads: CASSLRTRNTQYF. The CDR3 DNA sequence: TGTGCCAGCAGCCTCCGAACGCGCAATACGCAGTATTTT.